The present T cell receptor (beta chain) was sequenced within a study of T cell changes during pregnancy in multiple sclerosis. Germline V CDR1 and CDR2: SGHRS, YFSETQ. V was trimmed by 3 bases and J by 1 base, leaving 13 bases between them. The CDR3 sequence is 15 residues long. TCRdb keeps only in-frame clones here, not all; method: immunoSEQ multiplex PCR. The sample consists of 95,000 to 110,000 clones, approximately 90% of them appearing once. This chain joins TRBV5-1 and TRBJ1-1, with D possibly TRBD1 on 6 matching bases. The material sequenced was peripheral blood, taken after pregnancy. This TCR came from a female donor with multiple sclerosis, enrolled in a pregnancy study. The CDR3 DNA reads TGCGCCAGCAGCTGGGGGGGCGGTCAGAACACTGAAGCTTTCTTT. Translation: CASSWGGGQNTEAFF.